The 2 T cell receptor beta chains listed next were all sequenced from one sample in a study of identical twins. One entry per CDR3 protein, called by TCRdb with MiXCR from the 5' RACE reads. Of hundreds of thousands of distinct CDR3 sequences listed, around 6.9% are singletons. The same data also contributed to another study, on yellow fever vaccine responses in identical twins.

Material: memory (CD45RO+) T cells sorted from blood. The receptors come from a woman aged 18 to 35 in good health.

This clonotype was counted between two and nine times. The chain is built from TRBV5-1 and TRBJ2-7; 7 bases are shared with TRBD1. The CDR3 loop spans 14 amino acids. Germline V gene sequence: CDR1 SGHRS, CDR2 YFSETQ. Losses at the gene ends were 0 bases for V and 3 bases for J; bases not matched to a gene: 3. CDR3 DNA sequence: TGCGCCAGCAGCTTGGCGGGACAGATCTACGAGCAGTACTTC. This sequence encodes CASSLAGQIYEQYF.

The chain has TRBV5-1 and TRBJ2-7; 9 bases map to TRBD1. Germline CDR1 and CDR2: SGHRS and YFSETQ. Trimming cost V 3 bases and J 3 bases; bases outside gene matches: 10. The CDR3 has 16 residues. The CDR3 DNA sequence: TGCGCCAGCAGCTGGGACAGGGCACCGTCGAACTACGAGCAGTACTTC. This sequence encodes CASSWDRAPSNYEQYF. The whole variable domain, remainder taken from reference TRBV5-1 and TRBJ2-7, is KAGVTQTPRYLIKTRGQQVTLSCSPISGHRSVSWYQQTPGQGLQFLFEYFSETQRNKGNFPGRFSGRQFSNSRSEMNVSTLELGDSALYLCASSWDRAPSNYEQYFGPGTRLTVT.